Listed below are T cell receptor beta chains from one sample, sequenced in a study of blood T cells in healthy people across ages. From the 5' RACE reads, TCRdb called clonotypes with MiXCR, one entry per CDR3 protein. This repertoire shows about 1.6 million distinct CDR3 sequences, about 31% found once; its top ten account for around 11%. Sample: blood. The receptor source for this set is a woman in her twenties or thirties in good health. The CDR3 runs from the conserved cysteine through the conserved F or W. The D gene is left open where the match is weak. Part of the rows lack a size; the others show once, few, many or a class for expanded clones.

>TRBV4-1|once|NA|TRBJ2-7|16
TGCGCCAGCAGCCACCTTAGACTACCCCCTGAGAATGAGCAGTACTTC
CASSHLRLPPENEQYF
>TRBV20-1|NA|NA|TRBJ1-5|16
TGCAGTGCTATTAAAGAGGGGACACTAAGGAATCAGCCCCAGCATTTT
CSAIKEGTLRNQPQHF
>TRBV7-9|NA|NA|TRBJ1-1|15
TGTGCCAGCGGCTTATTACGCGCGGGGGCCACTGAAGCTTTCTTT
CASGLLRAGATEAFF
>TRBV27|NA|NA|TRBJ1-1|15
TGTGCCAGCAGTCCCGGGGGTACTTTTATCCTGGAAGCTTTCTTT
CASSPGGTFILEAFF
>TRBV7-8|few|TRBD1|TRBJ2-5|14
TGTGCCAGCAGCTTCGGGACAGTAAAAGAGACCCAGTACTTC
CASSFGTVKETQYF
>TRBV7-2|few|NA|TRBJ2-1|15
TGTGCCAGCAGCGACGAGATCTGGCTCGACAATGAGCAGTTCTTC
CASSDEIWLDNEQFF
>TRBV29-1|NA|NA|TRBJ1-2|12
TGCAGCGGGAATACAGGGAGTTATGGCTACACCTTC
CSGNTGSYGYTF
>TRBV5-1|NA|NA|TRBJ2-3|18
TGCGCCAGCAGCCGCGAACCTCACCCGCAGAGGAGCACAGATACGCAGTATTTT
CASSREPHPQRSTDTQYF
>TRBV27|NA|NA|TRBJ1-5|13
TGTGCCACCTCGGACGGATACAATCAGCCCCAGCATTTT
CATSDGYNQPQHF
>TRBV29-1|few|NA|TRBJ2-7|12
TGCAGCGTTGAAGGACAGTTCAACGAGCAGTACTTC
CSVEGQFNEQYF
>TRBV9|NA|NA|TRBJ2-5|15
TGTGCCAGCAGCGTAGGGGGGGCAGGCCAAGAGACCCAGTACTTC
CASSVGGAGQETQYF
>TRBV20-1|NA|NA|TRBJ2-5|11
TGCAGTGCTATGCAGGGGGAGACCCAGTACTTC
CSAMQGETQYF
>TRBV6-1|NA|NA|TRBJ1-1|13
TGTGCCAGCAGTGAAACAGGGCACACTGAAGCTTTCTTT
CASSETGHTEAFF
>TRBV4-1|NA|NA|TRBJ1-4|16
TGCGCCAGCAGCCAAGAAGGTCACCTGGAGGGGGAAAAACTGTTTTTT
CASSQEGHLEGEKLFF
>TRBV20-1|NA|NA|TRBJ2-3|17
TGCAGTGCTTACGGGCGGGGGTCAGGGGGATTCACAGATACGCAGTATTTT
CSAYGRGSGGFTDTQYF
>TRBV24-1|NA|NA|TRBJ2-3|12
TGTGCCACCAGTGACCGCACAGATACGCAGTATTTT
CATSDRTDTQYF